The 13 T cell receptor beta chains presented below share a single source sample, sequenced in a study of shared clonotypes between healthy human individuals. Clones were sequenced by immunoSEQ multiplex PCR, and TCRdb holds only the in-frame ones, with some missing. The sample contains about 1,900,000 clones, around 96% of which appear only once. Naive CD8 cells lacked CD45RO and underwent positive selection for CCR7, leaving out terminally differentiated effector memory CD45RA+ cells. The sample comprised naive CD8+ T cells sorted from blood. These TCRs come from a man in his late teens or twenties in good health.

The chain is built from TRBV5-8 and TRBJ2-2; D not resolved. V gave up 7 bases and J gave up 0 bases, with 19 bases separating them. The germline V gene has CDR1 SGHTS and CDR2 YDEGEE. The CDR3 runs to 17 residues. Here the CDR3 reads CASEPLLVYANTGELFF. In nucleotides, the CDR3 is TGTGCCAGCGAGCCCCTGTTGGTTTATGCGAACACCGGGGAGCTGTTTTTT.

A remark on this clone: This sample includes further DNA sequences coding for the same CDR3. This rearrangement joins TRBV7-9 to TRBJ2-3; D ambiguous. The CDR3 loop spans 15 amino acids. V was pared by 1 base and J by 0 bases, with 8 bases between. Germline lookup yields CDR1 SEHNR and CDR2 FQNEAQ (reference sequence). The DNA of the CDR3 is TGTGCCAGCAGCTTAGGAGGAGCTAGCACAGATACGCAGTATTTT. Its protein product is CASSLGGASTDTQYF.

The V gene is TRBV7-9, the J gene TRBJ1-2, with D perhaps TRBD1 (5 bases). Trimming took off 1 base at V and 6 bases at J, with 18 bases between the two ends. The CDR3 is 16 amino acids. Germline loops: CDR1 SEHNR, CDR2 FQNEAQ (reference sequence). This CDR3 is CASSLGARDPKDGYTF. The CDR3 nucleotides read TGTGCCAGCAGCTTAGGGGCCCGGGACCCTAAGGATGGCTACACCTTC. Full variable domain (remainder filled in from reference TRBV7-9 and TRBJ1-2): DTGVSQNPRHKITKRGQNVTFRCDPISEHNRLYWYRQTLGQGPEFLTYFQNEAQLEKSRLLSDRFSAERPKGSFSTLEIQRTEQGDSAMYLCASSLGARDPKDGYTFGSGTRLTVV.

The chain joins TRBV4-1 to TRBJ1-6; maybe TRBD1 (5 bases). From germline, CDR1 is MGHRA and CDR2 YSYEKL. CDR3 length: 15 amino acids. V was clipped by 1 base and J by 9 bases, with 13 bases between them. CDR3: CASSQGAGLVSPLHF. The CDR3 DNA reads TGCGCCAGCAGCCAAGGGGCAGGGCTTGTTTCACCCCTCCACTTT.

The V call is TRBV27, the J call TRBJ1-3, with D uncertain. The V end lost 10 bases, the J end lost 2 bases, and 12 bases lay between the germline ends. Germline V gene sequence: CDR1 MNHEY, CDR2 SMNVEV (reference sequence). The length of the CDR3 is 13 residues. This CDR3 is CATGPIAGNTIYF. The CDR3 DNA is TGTGCCACCGGTCCAATAGCTGGAAACACCATATATTTT.

The chain recombines TRBV25-1 with TRBJ2-3, with D uncertain. Germline V gives CDR1 MGHDK, CDR2 SYGVNS. The CDR3 length is 17 residues. Trimming shortened V by 1 base and J by 6 bases, and 20 bases separated the two germline ends. The CDR3 loop reads CASSEWALGIAEDTQYF. CDR3 DNA: TGTGCCAGCAGTGAATGGGCCTTGGGGATAGCCGAGGATACGCAGTATTTT.

This chain links TRBV7-9 with TRBJ2-7; 11 bases align to TRBD2. This CDR3 contains 15 residues. From germline, CDR1 is SEHNR and CDR2 FQNEAQ (reference sequence). The J segment lost 2 bases and the V segment lost 5 bases, leaving 5 bases of the junction unmatched. CDR3 residues: CASSDIAGGPYEQYF. The CDR3 coding sequence is TGTGCCAGCAGCGATATAGCGGGAGGGCCCTACGAGCAGTACTTC. Supplemented by reference TRBV7-9 and TRBJ2-7, the full variable domain reads DTGVSQNPRHKITKRGQNVTFRCDPISEHNRLYWYRQTLGQGPEFLTYFQNEAQLEKSRLLSDRFSAERPKGSFSTLEIQRTEQGDSAMYLCASSDIAGGPYEQYFGPGTRLTVT.

This chain links TRBV7-2 with TRBJ2-7; D possibly corresponds to TRBD1 (6 bases). The CDR3 runs to 14 residues. Germline V gene lookup returns CDR1 SGHTA and CDR2 FQGNSA. Trimming took 5 bases from V and 2 from J, leaving 13 bases between them. The CDR3: CASSPRGGAYEQYF. CDR3 DNA sequence: TGTGCCAGCAGCCCCCGAGGGGGAGCCTACGAGCAGTACTTC.

Comment on this clone: The sample carries other DNA sequences with the same CDR3. V gene TRBV6-5 combines with J gene TRBJ1-1; TRBD1 matches 9 bases. Losses at the gene ends were 5 bases for V and 5 bases for J; bases not matched to a gene: 3. This CDR3 is built from 13 residues. Germline V CDR1 and CDR2: MNHEY, SVGAGI. The CDR3 is CASSPDRGTEAFF. CDR3 sequence (DNA): TGTGCCAGCAGTCCGGACAGGGGAACTGAAGCTTTCTTT.

In its sample, this clone was seen once. The rearrangement joins TRBV18 to TRBJ2-3; 11 bases map to TRBD2. CDR3 length: 17 amino acids. CDR1 and CDR2 (germline): KGHSH, LQKENI. The junction had 7 bases not matched to a gene; V was cut back by 3 bases and J by 2 bases. The CDR3 coding sequence is TGTGCCAGCTCACCTCCGGGACTAGCGGAGATCACAGATACGCAGTATTTT. As protein: CASSPPGLAEITDTQYF.

The chain couples TRBV30 to TRBJ2-1, with 7 positions matching TRBD1. The CDR3 runs 13 residues. With 5 bases clipped from V and 7 bases from J, the junction kept 8 bases outside the gene matches. Germline V gene sequence: CDR1 GTSNPN, CDR2 SVGIG (reference sequence). Written as DNA, the CDR3 is TGTGCCTGGTCTATACAGGGGTGGAATGAGCAGTTCTTC. Amino acid sequence: CAWSIQGWNEQFF.

The chain recombines TRBV5-1 with TRBJ1-4; D is ambiguous. Germline V gives CDR1 SGHRS, CDR2 YFSETQ. V was clipped by 0 bases and J by 0 bases, with 9 bases between them. The CDR3 has 16 amino acids. The CDR3 loop reads CASSLDIHSTNEKLFF. CDR3 DNA: TGCGCCAGCAGCTTGGACATCCACTCAACTAATGAAAAACTGTTTTTT.

The chain recombines TRBV12-5 with TRBJ2-2, with D hard to call. Looked up from germline, CDR1 is LGHNT and CDR2 is FRNRAP. The V end lost 2 bases, the J end lost 6 bases, and 4 bases lay between the germline ends. This CDR3 region has 12 residues. The CDR3 DNA follows: TGTGCTAGTGGTTTGACCCCCGGGGAGCTGTTTTTT. Its protein is CASGLTPGELFF.